The source of this TCR beta chain is a study of cytomegalovirus exposure and HLA in healthy donors. This clone was recorded once. Its antigen remains unknown. The PCR used 60 Vbeta and 13 Jbeta primers. Using immunoSEQ multiplex PCR, the repertoire was profiled, and TCRdb retains in-frame clones only, with some absent. The sample lists about 180,000 clones, roughly 85% occurring once. V lost 3 bases, J lost 5 bases, and 6 bases stayed unmatched. The germline V gene encodes CDR1 SGHNT and CDR2 YYREEE (reference sequence). The CDR3 extends over 14 amino acids. Overall study findings and caveats: Per a prior analysis, the majority of TCR beta V segments were productive roughly 90% or roughly 30% of the time.

This TCR was recovered from a middle-aged woman in good health and CMV-seronegative. The sequenced sample consisted of PBMCs. This chain connects TRBV5-4 to TRBJ2-5, with TRBD1 matching 8 bases. CDR3 DNA sequence: TGTGCCAGCAGCTCACAGGGGGGTAGGGAGACCCAGTACTTC. As protein: CASSSQGGRETQYF.